The next 10 T cell receptor beta chains were all read from a single sample in a study of cytomegalovirus exposure and HLA in healthy donors. Both 60 Vbeta primers and 13 Jbeta primers went into the PCR. This table comes from immunoSEQ multiplex PCR, and its TCRdb copy is limited to in-frame clones, with some not included. There are 100,000 to 150,000 clones in the sample; approximately 83% occur only once, and around 1.2% lies in the top ten. Sequencing was performed on PBMCs. All receptors come from a girl aged 2-10 years in good health and CMV-seronegative.

The rearrangement links TRBV5-1 to TRBJ2-3; 16 bases agree with TRBD2. The CDR3 length is 19 residues. The junction had 9 bases not matched to a gene; V was cut back by 0 bases and J by 5 bases. CDR1 and CDR2 (germline): SGHRS, YFSETQ. The CDR3 loop reads CASSLAGLAGGPIEDTQYF. DNA of the CDR3: TGCGCCAGCAGCTTGGCGGGACTAGCGGGAGGGCCTATAGAAGATACGCAGTATTTT.

This chain joins TRBV9 and TRBJ1-2, with 11 bases identical to TRBD1. The CDR3 covers 16 residues. CDR1 SGDLS and CDR2 YYNGEE come from the germline V gene. J gave up 6 bases and V 2 bases, and 9 bases lay outside the gene matches. CDR3 in DNA: TGTGCCAGCAGCGTTGATGCCGGGACAGGGGGAAATGGCTACACCTTC. The encoded protein is CASSVDAGTGGNGYTF.

This chain connects TRBV28 to TRBJ1-5; D unresolved. CDR1 is MDHEN, CDR2 SYDVKM, per germline. Deletions cut 3 bases from V and 1 base from J, with 10 bases between. The CDR3 covers 15 residues. The CDR3 DNA sequence: TGTGCCAGCAGTTTCGAGGGAGGGAGCAATCAGCCCCAGCATTTT. Translated, it gives CASSFEGGSNQPQHF.

This chain connects TRBV25-1 to TRBJ2-1, with TRBD2 identical over 13 bases. Trimming took 4 bases from V and 8 from J; bases not matched to a gene: 11. Germline V lookup: CDR1 MGHDK, CDR2 SYGVNS. This CDR3 comprises 17 residues. In nucleotides, the CDR3 is TGTGCCAGCAGTGCTTGGACTAGCGGGGGCTCCGAGGATGAGCAGTTCTTC. Protein sequence: CASSAWTSGGSEDEQFF.

The genes are TRBV13 and TRBJ2-1; 14 bases align to TRBD2. J lost 4 bases, V lost 5 bases, and 7 bases had no gene match. The CDR3 is made up of 17 amino acids. CDR1 and CDR2 from the germline V gene are PRHDT and FYEKMQ (reference sequence). The CDR3 DNA reads as TGTGCCAGCAGCACCATAGGGACTAGCGGGAGATACAATGAGCAGTTCTTC. It specifies CASSTIGTSGRYNEQFF. Filled out from reference TRBV13 and TRBJ2-1, the complete variable domain reads AAGVIQSPRHLIKEKRETATLKCYPIPRHDTVYWYQQGPGQDPQFLISFYEKMQSDKGSIPDRFSAQQFSDYHSELNMSSLELGDSALYFCASSTIGTSGRYNEQFFGPGTRLTVL.

This clone was observed a single time. The V gene is TRBV5-1, the J gene TRBJ2-1; D perhaps matches TRBD1 (6 bases). The germline CDR1 and CDR2 sequences are SGHRS and YFSETQ. V was pared by 1 base and J by 4 bases, with 15 bases between. The CDR3 sequence is 16 residues long. CDR3 in amino acids: CASSLLGGVGYNEQFF. CDR3 DNA sequence: TGCGCCAGCAGCTTGTTAGGGGGAGTGGGGTACAATGAGCAGTTCTTC.

The chain links TRBV5-1 to TRBJ1-3; unclear D gene. Germline V CDR1 and CDR2: SGHRS, YFSETQ. Trimming left V 0 bases short and J 1 base short, with 11 bases between. The CDR3 has 16 residues. CDR3 loop: CASSLAEGWSGNTIYF. CDR3 bases: TGCGCCAGCAGCTTGGCCGAGGGTTGGTCTGGAAACACCATATATTTT.

V usage is TRBV27 and J usage is TRBJ2-3; perhaps TRBD2 as D (6 bases). The germline gives CDR1 MNHEY, CDR2 SMNVEV (reference sequence). Trimming took 5 bases from V and 5 from J, leaving 17 bases between them. This CDR3 has 15 amino acids. Written as DNA, the CDR3 is TGTGCCAGCAGTCCGACGGGACTTAACAAAGATACGCAGTATTTT. Translation gives CASSPTGLNKDTQYF.

This rearrangement joins TRBV5-1 to TRBJ2-1; D perhaps matches TRBD2 (5 bases). Germline V gene lookup returns CDR1 SGHRS and CDR2 YFSETQ. The CDR3 runs to 13 residues. V was clipped by 1 base and J by 5 bases, with 7 bases between them. CDR3 sequence (DNA): TGCGCCAGCAGCTTGCTCGGGAACAATGAGCAGTTCTTC. Translated, it gives CASSLLGNNEQFF.

The gene calls are TRBV11-1 and TRBJ1-3; D is unresolved. The CDR3 is 11 residues long. Germline CDR1 SGHAT, CDR2 FQDESV (reference sequence). Trimming pared 6 bases from V and 6 bases from J, leaving 6 bases between. The CDR3 reads CASRGENTIYF. In DNA form, the CDR3 reads TGTGCCAGCAGGGGAGAAAACACCATATATTTT.